Below, 19 T cell receptor beta chains from the same sample are listed, as sequenced in a study of cytomegalovirus exposure and HLA in healthy donors. The PCR made use of 60 Vbeta and 13 Jbeta primers. The method was immunoSEQ multiplex PCR; TCRdb's version includes in-frame clones alone and lacks a portion of them. The sample holds approximately 150,000 clones, roughly 70% seen once. Sequencing was done on a sample of PBMCs. The receptors derive from a woman in her thirties or forties in good health and CMV-seronegative.

This clone has more than one count but fewer than ten. The CDR3 loop is CASSYGSGQPQHF. CDR3 coding DNA: TGTGCCAGCAGTTACGGTAGTGGTCAGCCCCAGCATTTT. This rearrangement joins TRBV6-5 to TRBJ1-5; D is undetermined. Per germline, CDR1 MNHEY and CDR2 SVGAGI. Trimming took off 2 bases at V and 6 bases at J, with 8 bases between the two ends. The CDR3 is made up of 13 amino acids.

This clone was seen just once. The chain carries TRBV19 and TRBJ2-5, with 8 nucleotides matching TRBD2. V lost 7 bases and J lost 4; bases outside the gene matches: 5. The CDR3 runs 13 residues. Germline V lookup: CDR1 LNHDA, CDR2 SQIVND (reference sequence). CDR3 in amino acids: CASNQRESETQYF. The CDR3 coding sequence is TGTGCCAGTAACCAGCGGGAGTCAGAGACCCAGTACTTC. The variable domain in full, completed from reference TRBV19 and TRBJ2-5, reads DGGITQSPKYLFRKEGQNVTLSCEQNLNHDAMYWYRQDPGQGLRLIYYSQIVNDFQKGDIAEGYSVSREKKESFPLTVTSAQKNPTAFYLCASNQRESETQYFGPGTRLLVL.

In this sample, this clone turned up a few times. The rearrangement joins TRBV29-1 to TRBJ1-1; D may be TRBD1 (6 bases). From germline, CDR1 is SQVTM and CDR2 ANQGSEA. V was shortened by 6 bases and J by 6 bases, with 14 bases between the two germline ends. The CDR3 has 12 residues. CDR3 DNA: TGCAGCGTGGATCAGGGGTACTCTGAAGCTTTCTTT. This sequence encodes CSVDQGYSEAFF.

The chain employs TRBV27 and TRBJ1-2, with D hard to call. The V gene's germline CDR1 is MNHEY and CDR2 SMNVEV (reference sequence). The ends were cut back, 8 bases at V and 1 base at J, with 11 bases in the middle. The CDR3 runs 13 residues. Written as DNA, the CDR3 is TGTGCCAGCGGCTCGCAGGATAACTATGGCTACACCTTC. Its protein product is CASGSQDNYGYTF.

This clone was counted many times. J is TRBJ2-7 and V is TRBV10-3; 12 nucleotides agree with TRBD1. V lost 10 bases and J lost 3; bases outside the gene matches: 19. Germline CDR1 is ENHRY and CDR2 is SYGVKD. The CDR3 is made up of 18 amino acids. The CDR3 loop reads CASSDLGQGARFNYEQYF. In DNA, the CDR3 is TGTGCCAGCTCAGATTTGGGACAGGGGGCTAGATTTAACTACGAGCAGTACTTC.

In this sample, this clone turned up once. Additional DNA sequences in this sample encode the identical CDR3. The genes are TRBV30 and TRBJ2-7; no reliable D call. This CDR3 comprises 11 residues. Trimming removed 3 bases from V and 3 bases from J, with 6 bases in between. Germline V CDR1 and CDR2: GTSNPN, SVGIG (reference sequence). The CDR3 nucleotides are TGTGCCTGGAGCCCGAGCTACGAGCAGTACTTC. It encodes CAWSPSYEQYF.

This clone was counted between two and nine times. The chain recombines TRBV2 with TRBJ1-4, with 7 bases identical to TRBD1. J was trimmed by 6 bases and V by 10 bases; bases with no gene match: 11. Germline assignment: CDR1 SNHLY and CDR2 FYNNEI. The CDR3 contains 14 residues. CDR3 region: CATTPARGDEKLFF. The CDR3 region has the DNA TGTGCCACCACCCCGGCCAGGGGGGATGAAAAACTGTTTTTT.

This chain joins TRBV5-1 and TRBJ1-5; 9 bases match TRBD1. Looked up from germline, CDR1 is SGHRS and CDR2 is YFSETQ. V shed 4 bases and J 6 bases; nucleotides not matched to a gene: 5. This CDR3 spans 14 amino acids. The CDR3 region has the DNA TGCGCCAGCAGCCAGGGACAGGGAGGTCAGCCCCAGCATTTT. Protein: CASSQGQGGQPQHF.

The chain joins TRBV9 to TRBJ2-1; perhaps TRBD2 as D (5 bases). The CDR3 contains 15 residues. Germline V gene lookup returns CDR1 SGDLS and CDR2 YYNGEE. V was pared by 0 bases and J by 8 bases, with 15 bases between. This chain's CDR3 is CASSVGPSQVDEQFF. CDR3 DNA sequence: TGTGCCAGCAGCGTAGGGCCTAGCCAGGTCGATGAGCAGTTCTTC.

The rearrangement joins TRBV2 to TRBJ1-4, with 11 bases that match TRBD1. This CDR3 is 16 amino acids long. Germline V CDR1 and CDR2: SNHLY, FYNNEI. V was pared by 7 bases and J by 13 bases, with 17 bases of the junction left unmatched. CDR3 in DNA: TGTGCCAGCATGGACAGGGGGCGTTGGGGGTTTCAAGGACTGTTTTTT. It translates to CASMDRGRWGFQGLFF.

This chain links TRBV19 with TRBJ2-1, with D tentatively TRBD1 (7 bases). CDR1 and CDR2 (germline): LNHDA, SQIVND (reference sequence). The CDR3 extends over 16 amino acids. V was clipped by 5 bases and J by 5 bases, with 19 bases between them. This chain's CDR3 is CASSFRRDRLDNEQFF. Written as DNA, the CDR3 is TGTGCCAGTAGTTTCCGCCGGGACAGACTAGACAATGAGCAGTTCTTC. Using reference TRBV19 and TRBJ2-1 for the parts outside the CDR3, the full variable domain is DGGITQSPKYLFRKEGQNVTLSCEQNLNHDAMYWYRQDPGQGLRLIYYSQIVNDFQKGDIAEGYSVSREKKESFPLTVTSAQKNPTAFYLCASSFRRDRLDNEQFFGPGTRLTVL.

The chain joins TRBV7-2 to TRBJ2-1; possibly TRBD2 for D (5 bases). This CDR3 has 12 residues. Germline CDR1 SGHTA, CDR2 FQGNSA. Trimming stripped 5 bases from V and 9 bases from J, with 11 bases between. The CDR3 DNA reads TGTGCCAGCAGCCCCCAGCGGCGTGAGCAGTTCTTC. Amino acids: CASSPQRREQFF.

The gene calls are TRBV5-4 and TRBJ1-6; D might be TRBD1 (5 bases). Germline-derived CDR1 and CDR2 are SGHNT and YYREEE (reference sequence). Trimming removed 1 base at V and 8 bases at J, with 13 bases between. The CDR3 is 15 residues long. CDR3 region: CASSLKGGVDSPLHF. As DNA, the CDR3 is TGTGCCAGCAGCTTGAAGGGAGGGGTGGATTCACCCCTCCACTTT.

This chain connects TRBV2 to TRBJ1-1; D unresolved. Trimming removed 0 bases at V and 7 bases at J, with 6 bases between. Per germline, CDR1 SNHLY and CDR2 FYNNEI. This CDR3 has 12 residues. The CDR3 loop reads CASSEARGEAFF. Here the CDR3 DNA reads TGTGCCAGCAGTGAAGCGCGGGGTGAAGCTTTCTTT.

This clone was observed a handful of times. The V call is TRBV7-9, the J call TRBJ1-1; TRBD1 matches 8 bases. From germline, CDR1 is SEHNR and CDR2 FQNEAQ (reference sequence). V shed 7 bases, J shed 1 base, and the junction held 2 bases outside the gene matches. CDR3 length: 13 amino acids. The CDR3 here is CASKTGANTEAFF. Here the CDR3 DNA reads TGTGCCAGCAAGACAGGGGCGAACACTGAAGCTTTCTTT. The full variable domain, in which reference TRBV7-9 and TRBJ1-1 provide the parts outside the CDR3, is DTGVSQNPRHKITKRGQNVTFRCDPISEHNRLYWYRQTLGQGPEFLTYFQNEAQLEKSRLLSDRFSAERPKGSFSTLEIQRTEQGDSAMYLCASKTGANTEAFFGQGTRLTVV.

The chain has TRBV15 and TRBJ2-1; 11 bases match TRBD1. The CDR3 runs to 16 residues. Germline trimming cut 6 bases from V and 2 bases from J; bases unmatched to any gene: 6. Germline V lookup: CDR1 LNHNV, CDR2 YYDKDF (reference sequence). In nucleotides, the CDR3 is TGTGCCACCAGTCGGACGGGACAGGGGGCCTACAATGAGCAGTTCTTC. Translating it yields CATSRTGQGAYNEQFF.

The chain combines TRBV5-4 with TRBJ2-3, with 12 positions matching TRBD2. The CDR3 runs to 17 residues. The trim removed 0 bases at V and 4 bases at J, leaving 6 bases unmatched. Germline-derived CDR1 and CDR2 are SGHNT and YYREEE (reference sequence). CDR3 in DNA: TGTGCCAGCAGCTTGGGACTAGCGGGAGAAGACGCAGATACGCAGTATTTT. Its translation: CASSLGLAGEDADTQYF.

This clone was observed once. The rearrangement links TRBV5-5 to TRBJ2-6; D might be TRBD1 (6 bases). CDR1 is SGHKS and CDR2 is YYEKEE in the germline V gene (reference sequence). Trimming removed 6 bases at V and 4 bases at J, with 20 bases between. There are 17 residues in the CDR3. The CDR3 coding sequence is TGTGCCAGCACCGCCCTCGGACAGTTCTCGGGGGCCAACGTCCTGACTTTC. Its protein product is CASTALGQFSGANVLTF.

This chain uses TRBV5-6 with TRBJ2-7, with 8 positions matching TRBD1. After removal of 4 bases from V and 6 bases from J, the junction contained 9 bases not matched to a gene. The V gene's germline CDR1 is SGHDT and CDR2 YYEEEE. This CDR3 has 14 amino acids. The CDR3 bases are TGTGCCAGCAGCCCGACAGGGGATAGTGGCGAGCAGTACTTC. As protein: CASSPTGDSGEQYF.